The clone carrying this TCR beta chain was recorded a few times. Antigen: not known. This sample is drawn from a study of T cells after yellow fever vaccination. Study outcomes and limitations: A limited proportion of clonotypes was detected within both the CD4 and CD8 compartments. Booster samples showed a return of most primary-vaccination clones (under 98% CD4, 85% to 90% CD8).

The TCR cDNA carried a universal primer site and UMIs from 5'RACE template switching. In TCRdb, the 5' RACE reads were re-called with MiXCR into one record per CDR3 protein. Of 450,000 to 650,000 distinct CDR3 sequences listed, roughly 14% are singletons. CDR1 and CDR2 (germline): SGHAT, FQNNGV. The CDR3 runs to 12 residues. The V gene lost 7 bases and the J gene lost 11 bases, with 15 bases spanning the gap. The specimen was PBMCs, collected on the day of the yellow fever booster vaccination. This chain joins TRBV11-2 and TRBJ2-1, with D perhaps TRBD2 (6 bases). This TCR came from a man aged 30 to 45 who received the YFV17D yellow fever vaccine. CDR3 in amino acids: CASMRQEGKQFF. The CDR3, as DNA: TGTGCCAGCATGCGGCAGGAGGGTAAGCAGTTCTTC.